A single sample is the source of the 10 T cell receptor beta chains below, sequenced in a study of T-cell memory formation after mild COVID-19. TCRdb reprocessed the 5' RACE reads with MiXCR, giving one entry per CDR3 protein. The sample holds around 90,000 distinct CDR3 sequences; about 12% are singletons and the top ten take about 27%. The sequenced sample consisted of PBMCs or a T cell subset sorted from them (not recorded which). These receptors were obtained from an adult woman who had mild COVID-19 (a few samples of this study predate the infection). Cell type and time point are not known.

V is TRBV6-6 and J is TRBJ2-7; possible D gene TRBD2, 5 bases. V lost 7 bases and J lost 6, with 25 bases in between. This CDR3 spans 16 amino acids. CDR1 is MNHNY, CDR2 SVGAGI, per germline (reference sequence). The CDR3 region is CASTSSPGLRASEQYF. As DNA, the CDR3 is TGTGCCAGCACCTCCTCCCCGGGATTAAGGGCGTCCGAGCAGTACTTC.

This clonotype turned up a few times. The gene calls are TRBV24-1 and TRBJ2-7; 8 bases line up with TRBD1. CDR1 and CDR2 from the germline V gene are KGHDR and SFDVKD. The ends lost 4 bases at V and 2 bases at J; junction bases unmatched: 6. There are 15 residues in the CDR3. The CDR3 reads CATSEGGTGPYEQYF. The CDR3 DNA is TGTGCCACCAGTGAGGGTGGGACAGGCCCCTACGAGCAGTACTTC.

The rearrangement joins TRBV5-1 to TRBJ2-3, with D possibly TRBD1 on 6 matching bases. The ends were cut back, 0 bases at V and 2 bases at J, with 10 bases in the middle. Germline V gene data show CDR1 as SGHRS and CDR2 as YFSETQ. This CDR3 comprises 15 residues. The CDR3 sequence: CASSLVDSYTDTQYF. CDR3 DNA: TGCGCCAGCAGCTTGGTGGACAGCTACACAGATACGCAGTATTTT.

Only a few counts were recorded for this clonotype. The rearrangement uses TRBV9 and TRBJ2-1; D not resolved. Deletions cut 0 bases from V and 8 bases from J, with 12 bases between. Per germline, CDR1 SGDLS and CDR2 YYNGEE. CDR3 size: 14 residues. The DNA for the CDR3 is TGTGCCAGCAGCGTAGAAGGCAGGTTGGATGAGCAGTTCTTC. This codes for CASSVEGRLDEQFF.

V and J are TRBV5-5 and TRBJ2-2; D gene uncertain. This CDR3 has 16 residues. V gave up 0 bases and J gave up 3 bases, with 12 bases separating them. Germline-derived CDR1 and CDR2 are SGHKS and YYEKEE (reference sequence). The CDR3 sequence: CASSLGVGLDTGELFF. CDR3 coding DNA: TGTGCCAGCAGCTTGGGGGTTGGTCTTGACACCGGGGAGCTGTTTTTT. Full variable domain (remainder filled in from reference TRBV5-5 and TRBJ2-2): DAGVTQSPTHLIKTRGQQVTLRCSPISGHKSVSWYQQVLGQGPQFIFQYYEKEERGRGNFPDRFSARQFPNYSSELNVNALLLGDSALYLCASSLGVGLDTGELFFGEGSRLTVL.

A few counts support this clonotype. The chain has TRBV6-2 or TRBV6-3 and TRBJ2-1; D possibly corresponds to TRBD2 (6 bases). Germline V CDR1 and CDR2: MNHEY, SVGEGT. V was pared by 4 bases and J by 0 bases, with 7 bases between. The CDR3 sequence is 14 residues long. The CDR3: CASSFSGSYNEQFF. In nucleotides, the CDR3 is TGTGCCAGCAGTTTTAGCGGCTCCTACAATGAGCAGTTCTTC.

This clonotype has just a few counts. This chain links TRBV6-6 with TRBJ2-7, with D tentatively TRBD2 (5 bases). The germline V and J ends were trimmed by 8 bases and 6 bases, with 14 bases remaining between them. CDR1 and CDR2 from the germline V gene are MNHNY and SVGAGI (reference sequence). The CDR3 is 12 residues long. CDR3 amino acids: CASGPRGLEQYF. Written as DNA, the CDR3 is TGTGCCAGCGGGCCCCGAGGGCTCGAGCAGTACTTC.

The genes are TRBV7-9 and TRBJ2-7; D unresolved. Germline values: CDR1 SEHNR, CDR2 FQNEAQ (reference sequence). The CDR3 loop spans 12 amino acids. V lost 1 base to trimming and J lost 6 bases, with 7 bases between them. The CDR3 sequence: CASSLETFEQYF. Here the CDR3 DNA reads TGTGCCAGCAGCTTAGAAACGTTCGAGCAGTACTTC. Full variable domain (outside the CDR3, taken from reference TRBV7-9 and TRBJ2-7): DTGVSQNPRHKITKRGQNVTFRCDPISEHNRLYWYRQTLGQGPEFLTYFQNEAQLEKSRLLSDRFSAERPKGSFSTLEIQRTEQGDSAMYLCASSLETFEQYFGPGTRLTVT.

The rearrangement links TRBV7-8 to TRBJ2-1; 11 bases map to TRBD2. This CDR3 contains 16 residues. Germline trimming cut 1 base from V and 7 bases from J; bases unmatched to any gene: 6. Germline CDR1 SGHVS, CDR2 FQNEAQ. In nucleotides, the CDR3 is TGTGCCAGCAGCTTAGTTAGCGGGGGGGCTAGGAATGAGCAGTTCTTC. Translation: CASSLVSGGARNEQFF.

This clonotype was picked up a small number of times. The V gene is TRBV4-1, the J gene TRBJ2-1, with 7 nucleotides matching TRBD2. This CDR3 region has 17 residues. Trimming removed 1 base from V and 0 bases from J; junction bases left unmatched: 6. CDR1 MGHRA and CDR2 YSYEKL come from the germline V gene. The CDR3 DNA sequence: TGCGCCAGCAGCCAAGGAGCGGGACGGAGCTCCTACAATGAGCAGTTCTTC. Translation gives CASSQGAGRSSYNEQFF.